Reported below is one T cell receptor beta chain. What this receptor recognizes is not known. No clone much larger than this one lies a single base away; base qualities are absent. Sequencing instrument: Illumina NovaSeq 6000. TCRalpha and TCRbeta cDNA libraries were constructed by 5'RACE with constant-segment primers, with sample barcodes and unique molecular identifiers being introduced. RNA was extracted from every sample with Trizol reagent. Libraries were amplified in two PCR steps, with a second sample barcode and Illumina TruSeq adapters added in the second step. The libraries were sequenced on an Illumina NovaSeq using 2 x 150 bp paired-end reads. From the authors' description of their analysis: The reads were demultiplexed and collapsed into UMI-guided consensus sequences using migec v1.2.7. Using mixcr v2.1.11, UMI consensuses were aligned to TRA and TRB V and J templates and then assembled into clonotypes. Expanded or contracted clonotypes were those called significant by both edgeR and NoisET, with noise models trained on biological replicates. edgeR calls used a false discovery rate-adjusted p below 0.01 and a log2 fold-change threshold of 1. As an exploratory analysis of dynamics, PCA with hierarchical clustering was applied to max-normalized trajectories of the 1000 most abundant clonotypes. Each responding clone was given a CD4 or CD8 phenotype based on the CD4+ and CD8+ repertoires, which had been sequenced separately. TCRdb handled the public reads itself, with Q25 trimming in fastp and clone calling in MiXCR, and kept productive beta chains. Rows merge per CDR3 protein into single entries with the most common DNA and genes. V and J calls and clone size were set by TCRdb, not the authors. The sample data list 380,000 or so distinct CDR3 sequences, and approximately 15% of these were observed just once. Around 21% of the sample is taken by the ten largest.

This entry is derived from a study of T-cell memory formation after mild COVID-19 (dated by TCRdb to the early 2020s). As for the study more broadly: TCR sequence clusters from the two donors were largely donor specific. The cohort was made up of two young adult volunteers, one female and one male, who were previously healthy. Longitudinal TCRalpha and TCRbeta repertoire sequencing tracked T-cell clones expanding and contracting after mild COVID-19 in a couple of donors. What the work shows at the level of the full study, not this receptor alone: Balanced CD4/CD8 phenotypes were observed for clones contracting from day 15 to 85, whereas a bias towards CD4+ was observed for a second wave of clones expanding from day 15 to 37. Contracting CD4+ clones appeared mostly in the CM and EM memory subsets, whereas CD8+ clones were enriched in EMRA. Some responding clones were found in pre-infection memory, which suggests that pre-existing cross-reactive memory T cells took part in the SARS-CoV-2 response. Only a couple of mild cases were covered by the study, and larger cohorts that include severe cases with pre-infection samples were considered necessary. Whether the second-wave clones peaking on day 37 were SARS-CoV-2 specific was not confirmed.

Ficoll-Paque density gradient centrifugation was the method used to isolate PBMCs. Per the germline V gene, SGHRS is the CDR1 and YFSETQ is the CDR2. Trimming accounts for 3 bases at V and 7 bases at J, while the number of junction bases matched to no gene is 15. The CDR3 covers 17 residues, taking in both the cysteine and the phenylalanine. Just CDR3 DNA is preserved here, 51 bases in frame from base 1. This sequence was found in a man aged 18-30 years who had mild COVID-19 (a few samples of this study predate the infection). The sample titles of this study are shuffled in the database, so cell type and time point are left out; the donor was told from shared clones. Sequenced material: PBMCs or a T cell subset sorted from them (not recorded which). The chain is assembled from TRBV5-1 and TRBJ1-2, with 10 junctional bases fitting TRBD1. The DNA sequence is TGCGCCAGCAGCTACTCAAATTACCGGGACAGGGGTTCTGGCTACACCTTC. Its translation is CASSYSNYRDRGSGYTF.